The 27 T cell receptor beta chains below were found in one sample sequenced in a study of OX40 agonist ivuxolimab in advanced cancers. The method was immunoSEQ multiplex PCR; TCRdb's version includes in-frame clones alone and lacks a portion of them. The sample lists 45,000 to 55,000 clones, 81% occurring once. The sample consisted of CD4+ or CD8+ T cells sorted from blood, taken in a trial of the OX40 agonist ivuxolimab. The source is an adult with an advanced solid tumor such as melanoma, head and neck, liver or kidney cancer.

The rearrangement uses TRBV7-8 and TRBJ2-1; TRBD1 matches at 7 bases. The length of the CDR3 is 16 residues. Trimming at V came to 1 base and at J to 9 bases, leaving 12 bases not matched to a gene. Looked up from germline, CDR1 is SGHVS and CDR2 is FQNEAQ. CDR3 in amino acids: CASSLGAAGGWIEQFF. CDR3 coding DNA: TGTGCCAGCAGCTTAGGAGCGGCAGGGGGTTGGATTGAGCAGTTCTTC.

This chain joins TRBV19 and TRBJ1-1; 8 positions match TRBD1. Germline assignment: CDR1 LNHDA and CDR2 SQIVND (reference sequence). CDR3 length: 16 amino acids. Trimming at V came to 8 bases and at J to 4 bases, leaving 15 bases not matched to a gene. The CDR3 here is CASLPRTGFRGTEAFF. The CDR3 DNA is TGTGCCAGTTTGCCCCGGACAGGGTTTAGGGGCACTGAAGCTTTCTTT.

The J gene is TRBJ2-1, the V gene TRBV28; D gene uncertain. This CDR3 region has 13 residues. V was pared by 2 bases and J by 9 bases, with 11 bases between. Per the germline V gene, CDR1 is MDHEN and CDR2 is SYDVKM. The CDR3 DNA reads as TGTGCCAGCAGTTTAGTGAGGATGGGTGAGCAGTTCTTC. This translates into CASSLVRMGEQFF.

The chain couples TRBV5-4 to TRBJ2-1; D might be TRBD2 (5 bases). From germline, CDR1 is SGHNT and CDR2 YYREEE (reference sequence). The CDR3 is 15 residues long. The V end was cut by 3 bases, the J end by 0 bases, with 10 bases between. CDR3 in DNA: TGTGCCAGCAGCTCAATAGCGAGCTCCTACAATGAGCAGTTCTTC. Protein product: CASSSIASSYNEQFF.

This clone was counted once. The identical CDR3 is also encoded by other nucleotide sequences in the sample. V and J are TRBV27 and TRBJ2-7; D ambiguous. CDR3 length: 13 residues. V was pared by 3 bases and J by 0 bases, with 6 bases between. Looked up from germline, CDR1 is MNHEY and CDR2 is SMNVEV (reference sequence). CDR3 DNA: TGTGCCAGCAGTTTCGGACGCTCCTACGAGCAGTACTTC. It codes for CASSFGRSYEQYF.

This clone was seen a handful of times. The V call is TRBV13, the J call TRBJ2-1, with unresolved D. Germline V gene sequence: CDR1 PRHDT, CDR2 FYEKMQ (reference sequence). The CDR3 loop spans 14 amino acids. The V and J ends lost 7 bases and 0 bases respectively, with 10 bases between them. The DNA for the CDR3 is TGTGCCAGCACCTCCCAGAGCTCCTACAATGAGCAGTTCTTC. It is translated as CASTSQSSYNEQFF.

The genes are TRBV27 and TRBJ2-6; D is ambiguous. The germline gives CDR1 MNHEY, CDR2 SMNVEV (reference sequence). This CDR3 spans 15 amino acids. Trimming left V 2 bases short and J 0 bases short, with 5 bases between. This CDR3 reads CASSLIGSGANVLTF. DNA of the CDR3: TGTGCCAGCAGTTTAATAGGCTCTGGGGCCAACGTCCTGACTTTC.

This clone appeared a few times. The V gene is TRBV6-5, the J gene TRBJ2-1; D not resolved. CDR3 length: 14 amino acids. Trimming left V 4 bases short and J 4 bases short, with 11 bases between. Germline loops: CDR1 MNHEY, CDR2 SVGAGI. The CDR3 sequence: CASSSFDSYNEQFF. CDR3 DNA: TGTGCCAGCAGTTCATTCGATTCGTACAATGAGCAGTTCTTC.

This chain links TRBV6-5 with TRBJ1-1; TRBD1 is a possible D gene (5 bases). This CDR3 region has 13 residues. The V gene lost 4 bases and the J gene lost 5 bases, with 11 bases spanning the gap. The germline V gene has CDR1 MNHEY and CDR2 SVGAGI. The CDR3 region has the DNA TGTGCCAGCAGTTCCGGGACGGGGACTGAAGCTTTCTTT. It specifies CASSSGTGTEAFF.

The gene calls are TRBV28 and TRBJ2-2; D not resolved. CDR3 length: 13 amino acids. The germline CDR1 and CDR2 sequences are MDHEN and SYDVKM. Deletions cut 3 bases from V and 5 bases from J, with 7 bases between. The CDR3 spells CASSFRATGELFF. The CDR3 DNA reads TGTGCCAGCAGTTTTAGGGCTACCGGGGAGCTGTTTTTT.

The rearrangement uses TRBV5-1 and TRBJ2-3, with 8 positions matching TRBD2. Trimming removed 0 bases from V and 4 bases from J; junction bases left unmatched: 7. The CDR3 spans 16 residues. Germline V lookup: CDR1 SGHRS, CDR2 YFSETQ. The CDR3 nucleotides read TGCGCCAGCAGCTTGGTACCGGGGGGGCCAGCAGATACGCAGTATTTT. It encodes CASSLVPGGPADTQYF.

The chain has TRBV27 and TRBJ2-2, with unresolved D. Trimming took 2 bases from V and 1 from J, leaving 14 bases between them. The germline CDR1 and CDR2 sequences are MNHEY and SMNVEV (reference sequence). CDR3 length: 17 amino acids. CDR3 sequence reads: CASSLLSSSWNTGELFF. In nucleotides, the CDR3 is TGTGCCAGCAGTTTACTCAGCTCAAGCTGGAACACCGGGGAGCTGTTTTTT.

The chain recombines TRBV15 with TRBJ1-4, with 7 bases matching TRBD1. After removal of 1 base from V and 5 bases from J, the junction contained 10 bases not matched to a gene. The CDR3 extends over 17 amino acids. Germline V gene data show CDR1 as LNHNV and CDR2 as YYDKDF (reference sequence). CDR3 protein: CATSRGQPGQPNEKLFF. Here the CDR3 DNA reads TGTGCCACCAGCAGAGGCCAACCGGGACAGCCGAATGAAAAACTGTTTTTT.

The chain has TRBV4-3 and TRBJ2-2; D gene ambiguous. The CDR3 extends over 14 amino acids. Germline assignment: CDR1 LGHNA and CDR2 YSLEER. V dropped 0 bases and J dropped 4 bases, with 6 bases sitting between them. The CDR3 here is CASSQDKSTGELFF. DNA of the CDR3: TGCGCCAGCAGCCAAGACAAGAGCACCGGGGAGCTGTTTTTT.

This chain connects TRBV13 to TRBJ2-4; D may be TRBD2 (6 bases). Looked up from germline, CDR1 is PRHDT and CDR2 is FYEKMQ (reference sequence). This CDR3 contains 15 residues. Trimming removed 1 base from V and 8 bases from J, with 15 bases in between. The CDR3 bases are TGTGCCAGCAGCTTAGAGGGGTCGGGAGAGGACATTCAGTACTTC. Its translation is CASSLEGSGEDIQYF.

This chain links TRBV7-9 with TRBJ2-5; the match to TRBD2 covers 11 bases. The J call may be mistaken, given a closer DNA end match to TRBJ2-7. The CDR3 length is 18 residues. Germline CDR1 and CDR2: SEHNR and FQNEAQ (reference sequence). Here the CDR3 reads CASSLDQEGTSGTYEQYF. DNA for the CDR3: TGTGCCAGCAGCTTAGACCAGGAGGGGACTAGCGGAACCTACGAGCAGTACTTC.

This clone was seen once. The chain combines TRBV28 with TRBJ2-7, with a weak D call TRBD2 (6 bases). The CDR3 is made up of 12 amino acids. Deletions cut 3 bases from V and 4 bases from J, with 7 bases between. The germline CDR1 and CDR2 sequences are MDHEN and SYDVKM. For the CDR3, the DNA is TGTGCCAGCAGTTTCGGGAGTTACGAGCAGTACTTC. Its protein is CASSFGSYEQYF.

This clone occurred a few times. This chain uses TRBV7-6 with TRBJ2-1; 11 bases agree with TRBD1. J was trimmed by 1 base and V by 4 bases; bases with no gene match: 3. Germline V CDR1 and CDR2: SGHVS, FNYEAQ. The CDR3 has 16 amino acids. CDR3 loop: CASSSGQGASYNEQFF. The DNA for the CDR3 is TGTGCCAGCAGCTCAGGACAGGGGGCATCCTACAATGAGCAGTTCTTC.

This chain uses TRBV11-3 with TRBJ2-1; tentatively, D is TRBD2 (5 bases). With 4 bases removed from V and 7 bases from J, the gap between germline ends came to 11 bases. The CDR3 length is 13 residues. Per the germline V gene, CDR1 is SGHNT and CDR2 is YENEEA. DNA of the CDR3: TGTGCCAGCAGCTCCGAGGGAGTGAATGAGCAGTTCTTC. Its protein product is CASSSEGVNEQFF.

J is TRBJ2-5 and V is TRBV7-8; no clear D gene. Germline CDR1 is SGHVS and CDR2 is FQNEAQ. V was clipped by 2 bases and J by 4 bases, with 11 bases between them. The length of the CDR3 is 14 residues. The CDR3 is CASSLSRNGETQYF. The CDR3 DNA reads as TGTGCCAGCAGCTTATCACGGAATGGAGAGACCCAGTACTTC.

The chain couples TRBV28 to TRBJ2-3; D remains unclear. V shed 4 bases and J shed 1 base, with 12 bases lying between them. CDR1 and CDR2 (germline): MDHEN, SYDVKM. The CDR3 runs 15 residues. This CDR3 is CASSSSQAGTDTQYF. CDR3 sequence (DNA): TGTGCCAGCAGTTCCTCGCAGGCAGGCACAGATACGCAGTATTTT.

This clone appeared once. The chain links TRBV11-2 to TRBJ1-3; the D is unclear. The CDR3 length is 15 residues. V lost 4 bases and J 1 base, leaving 11 bases between the germline ends. Germline V gives CDR1 SGHAT, CDR2 FQNNGV. The CDR3 nucleotides are TGTGCCAGCAGCTCGGAACCTTCTTCTGGAAACACCATATATTTT. It encodes CASSSEPSSGNTIYF.

The chain recombines TRBV28 with TRBJ1-1, with a tentative D call TRBD1 (5 bases). Germline assignment: CDR1 MDHEN and CDR2 SYDVKM. V lost 6 bases to trimming and J lost 6 bases, with 14 bases between them. The CDR3 totals 13 residues. The CDR3 DNA reads as TGTGCCAGCAGATCGTCAGGGAGCTCTGAAGCTTTCTTT. Its protein product is CASRSSGSSEAFF. Using reference TRBV28 and TRBJ1-1 for the parts outside the CDR3, the full variable domain is DVKVTQSSRYLVKRTGEKVFLECVQDMDHENMFWYRQDPGLGLRLIYFSYDVKMKEKGDIPEGYSVSREKKERFSLILESASTNQTSMYLCASRSSGSSEAFFGQGTRLTVV.

The gene calls are TRBV5-1 and TRBJ2-7; 7 bases align to TRBD1. The germline CDR1 and CDR2 sequences are SGHRS and YFSETQ. Unmatched junction bases numbered 4, after V lost 4 bases and J lost 6 bases. The CDR3 is made up of 12 amino acids. In nucleotides, the CDR3 is TGCGCCAGCAGCCCGACAGGGCTCGAGCAGTACTTC. Translation: CASSPTGLEQYF. Based on the CDR3 plus reference TRBV5-1 and TRBJ2-7, the full variable domain is KAGVTQTPRYLIKTRGQQVTLSCSPISGHRSVSWYQQTPGQGLQFLFEYFSETQRNKGNFPGRFSGRQFSNSRSEMNVSTLELGDSALYLCASSPTGLEQYFGPGTRLTVT.

The chain uses TRBV7-9 and TRBJ1-6; D unclear. V shed 8 bases and J shed 10 bases, with 21 bases lying between them. Germline V gives CDR1 SEHNR, CDR2 FQNEAQ (reference sequence). This CDR3 has 15 amino acids. The CDR3 region is CASGYGIEQASPLHF. DNA of the CDR3: TGTGCCAGCGGGTACGGGATTGAGCAGGCATCACCCCTCCACTTT.

This rearrangement joins TRBV7-6 to TRBJ1-1; tentative D call: TRBD1 (5 bases). V lost 6 bases and J lost 0, with 14 bases in between. CDR1 is SGHVS, CDR2 FNYEAQ, per germline. The CDR3 is 15 residues long. The CDR3 DNA sequence: TGTGCCAGCAGTCTAGAGCCAGGGATGAACACTGAAGCTTTCTTT. It codes for CASSLEPGMNTEAFF.

The V gene is TRBV27, the J gene TRBJ2-1, with D hard to call. CDR3 length equals 13 residues. Germline CDR1 and CDR2: MNHEY and SMNVEV (reference sequence). V gave up 3 bases and J gave up 5 bases, with 8 bases separating them. The CDR3 bases are TGTGCCAGCAGTTTTGACGGAAACAATGAGCAGTTCTTC. Its translation is CASSFDGNNEQFF.